This T cell receptor beta chain was documented in a study of T-cell reconstitution after alpha-beta-depleted transplantation in children. A note on this clonotype: The antigen is not known. A much more abundant neighbour one base away suggests this may be a read error.

Whole-study findings and limits: It was surviving recipient T cells and thymic progenitors that gave some patients high TCRbeta diversity at day 60. Several hundred expanded graft clones reportedly gave rise to the alpha-beta T cells present about two months after transplant.

Preparation of the TCRbeta library involved a method that used unique molecular identifiers. TCRdb recomputed calls from the PCR reads with MiXCR, one row per CDR3 protein. The sample holds 200,000 to 250,000 distinct CDR3 sequences, around 7% seen once. The germline gives CDR1 LGHNA, CDR2 YSLEER. V dropped 1 base and J dropped 6 bases, with 13 bases sitting between them. The CDR3 has 15 amino acids. The clonotype originates from a boy between 2 and 10 years old with acute lymphoblastic leukemia, due to receive a stem cell transplant. The source was PBMCs, collected before TCRalphabeta/CD19-depleted stem cell transplant. This chain connects TRBV4-3 to TRBJ2-1; D not resolved. CDR3 nucleotides: TGCGCCAGCAGCCAAGGGTCCCTGGCCTTCAATGAGCAGTTCTTC. Protein product: CASSQGSLAFNEQFF.